This T cell receptor beta chain was retrieved from a study of PD-1 blockade in classical Hodgkin lymphoma. Overall study findings and caveats: Excluded were patients who started nivolumab under 1 year after ASCT, a group that had lower diversity. CD4+ but not CD8+ TCR diversity rose significantly by C4D1. The study found complete responders had baseline diversity similar to newly diagnosed patients.

Sequenced by immunoSEQ multiplex PCR; TCRdb stores in-frame clones only, minus some. The table records roughly 8,300 clones, roughly 80% of them present only once. The CDR3 runs 15 residues. CDR1 LGHNA and CDR2 YSLEER come from the germline V gene. V was cut by 0 bases and J by 2 bases, with 8 bases left in between. As to this clone: The antigen is not known.

There was relapse after autologous stem cell transplantation in every patient, and there was variation in brentuximab vedotin exposure. Negative magnetic selection isolated CD4+ T cells from thawed PBMCs. Best responses included complete response and partial response; otherwise, the best response was progressive disease. The specimen comprised CD4+ T cells from blood, sampled at baseline. The clonotype originates from a human donor with classical Hodgkin lymphoma. The chain recombines TRBV4-3 with TRBJ2-1; either TRBD1 or TRBD2 may fit D (5 bases each). In nucleotides, the CDR3 is TGCGCCAGCAGCCAAGATGTGGGGGCCTACAATGAGCAGTTCTTC. Protein sequence: CASSQDVGAYNEQFF.